A single sample gave rise to the 9 T cell receptor beta chains below, sequenced in a study of beta chain features in type 1 diabetes (dated by TCRdb to the late 2010s). Library creation used the immunoSEQ multiplex PCR assay. The High Capacity cDNA Reverse Transcription Kit was used to reverse transcribe all of the isolated RNA, meaning that expressed TCRB transcripts were what got sequenced. As stored in TCRdb, this immuneACCESS dataset retains in-frame rearrangements with V and J assigned. A fraction of the clones does not appear; measured against another copy, unresolved V genes explain less than half of the discrepancy, and the remainder lacks a known reason. The sample includes a few hundred thousand clones, with 30% observed a single time. Roughly 0.066% of the sample goes to the ten largest clones. Sequenced: naive CD4+ T cells from blood. The cell subset or site label corresponds to: true naive CD4+ T cells. The receptors come from a man aged 18-30 years in good health.

This rearrangement joins TRBV25-1 to TRBJ2-7, with TRBD2 as a possible D gene (6 bases). V dropped 5 bases and J dropped 3 bases, with 11 bases sitting between them. Germline CDR1 and CDR2: MGHDK and SYGVNS. There are 13 residues in the CDR3. Here the CDR3 reads CASSPPGVYEQYF. Written as DNA, the CDR3 is TGTGCCAGCAGTCCCCCGGGGGTCTACGAGCAGTACTTC.

The gene calls are TRBV5-4 and TRBJ2-1; 9 nucleotides match TRBD2. Per germline, CDR1 SGHNT and CDR2 YYREEE (reference sequence). V lost 4 bases and J lost 9; bases outside the gene matches: 17. This CDR3 contains 17 residues. CDR3 DNA sequence: TGTGCCAGCAGCCGGCAGCCGGTAGCGGGAGTCCCCACTGAGCAGTTCTTC. It specifies CASSRQPVAGVPTEQFF.

This clone was picked up a small number of times. V gene TRBV28 combines with J gene TRBJ2-5, with TRBD1 matching 9 bases. The CDR3 spans 14 residues. The germline gives CDR1 MDHEN, CDR2 SYDVKM. V dropped 5 bases and J dropped 3; count of bases not matched to a gene: 4. The CDR3 DNA follows: TGTGCCAGCAGTCGGGACAGGGTGGAAGAGACCCAGTACTTC. Its protein product is CASSRDRVEETQYF.

The V call is TRBV4-2, the J call TRBJ2-7, with D possibly being TRBD2 (5 bases). This CDR3 has 16 residues. Germline CDR1 reads LGHNA; CDR2 reads YNFKEQ. The V gene lost 1 base and the J gene lost 1 base, with 14 bases spanning the gap. The CDR3 protein is CASSQVGGLGSYEQYF. In nucleotides, the CDR3 is TGTGCCAGCAGCCAAGTCGGAGGACTTGGGTCCTACGAGCAGTACTTC.

CDR3 coding DNA: TGCGCCAGCAGCCAGGACAGGGTCTCCTACGAGCAGTACTTC. This sequence encodes CASSQDRVSYEQYF. V is TRBV4-3 and J is TRBJ2-7; 8 bases fit TRBD1. The CDR3 consists of 14 residues. Germline lookup yields CDR1 LGHNA and CDR2 YSLEER. With V trimmed by 3 bases and J by 0 bases, 1 base remained unmatched.

This clone occurred a few times. The chain combines TRBV29-1 with TRBJ2-5; 8 nucleotides align to TRBD1. Germline CDR1 reads SQVTM; CDR2 reads ANQGSEA. The CDR3 totals 13 residues. V shed 4 bases and J 2 bases; nucleotides not matched to a gene: 3. The CDR3 loop is CSVGDRIQETQYF. In DNA form, the CDR3 reads TGCAGCGTTGGGGACAGGATACAAGAGACCCAGTACTTC.

This clone was counted only a few times. The chain employs TRBV19 and TRBJ2-1; D not resolved. The length of the CDR3 is 15 residues. Trimming removed 4 bases at V and 0 bases at J, with 10 bases between. The germline CDR1 and CDR2 sequences are LNHDA and SQIVND (reference sequence). The CDR3 DNA reads as TGTGCCAGTAGTAAGTCCAAAGACTCCTACAATGAGCAGTTCTTC. Translating it yields CASSKSKDSYNEQFF.

Here the CDR3 reads CSVVQTGNYGYTF. CDR3 coding DNA: TGCAGCGTAGTCCAAACAGGGAACTATGGCTACACCTTC. The chain recombines TRBV29-1 with TRBJ1-2, with a weak D call TRBD1 (6 bases). The germline gives CDR1 SQVTM, CDR2 ANQGSEA. There are 13 residues in the CDR3. Trimming shortened V by 6 bases and J by 2 bases, and 13 bases separated the two germline ends.

V is TRBV5-1 and J is TRBJ2-3, with D uncertain. CDR3 size: 14 residues. Looked up from germline, CDR1 is SGHRS and CDR2 is YFSETQ. Trimming took 3 bases from V and 4 from J, leaving 12 bases between them. The CDR3 spells CASSSGTGPDTQYF. As DNA, the CDR3 is TGCGCCAGCAGCTCGGGTACTGGCCCAGATACGCAGTATTTT.